This TCR beta chain was profiled in a study of CD8+ T cells in alopecia areata. Findings and limits, study-wide: It was less clear whether patients shared TCRs than it was in mice, possibly because of HLA. Affected scalp, especially in alopecia totalis/universalis, had a higher clonality than normal scalp did. Scalp sample data also include resident alphabeta T cells from normal skin.

RNA, once extracted, was reverse transcribed into cDNA for use as the sequencing template. The repertoire was sequenced with immunoSEQ multiplex PCR; TCRdb's copy has only in-frame clones and lacks some. The sample includes 200,000 to 300,000 clones, none of them occurring once. Cells pooled from cutaneous lymph nodes were sorted on CD4, CD8alpha, NKG2D, NKG2ACE and other markers. Concerning this clone: Its antigen is not identified. Germline and genes: mouse. The read gets to within 4 residues of the CDR3 end, and the germline J gene fills in the rest.

Germline trimming cut 3 bases from V and 4 bases from J; bases unmatched to any gene: 3. CDR1 is NSHNY, CDR2 SYGAGN, per germline. The CDR3 totals 14 residues. V is TRBV13-1 and J is TRBJ1-1, with 10 bases that match TRBD1. What was sequenced was CD4+ T cells sorted from a lymph node. The receptor's source is a C3H/HeJ mouse with alopecia areata. For the strain, the MHC haplotype given is H2-k. The covered CDR3 bases are TGTGCCAGCAGTGGACAGGGGGCCCCCACA. It codes for CASSGQGAPT. The full-length CDR3 reads as CASSGQGAPTEVFF.